The 16 T cell receptor beta chains in this list originate from one sample, sequenced in a study of blood T cells in healthy people across ages. For the second PCR, which ran for about 7 to 11 cycles, a sample-barcoded 5' primer and a J-beta primer mix were used. TCRdb reprocessed the 5' RACE reads with MiXCR, giving one entry per CDR3 protein. The sample carries approximately 790,000 distinct CDR3 sequences, around two thirds recorded once. Sequencing was performed on blood. The receptors shown here come from a man aged 30 to 45 in good health.

V usage is TRBV10-2 and J usage is TRBJ2-7; no definite D call. This CDR3 region has 11 residues. Germline V lookup: CDR1 WSHSY, CDR2 SAAADI. V was shortened by 3 bases and J by 9 bases, with 9 bases between the two germline ends. The chain's CDR3 is CASSEKELQYF. The CDR3 nucleotides are TGCGCCAGCAGTGAAAAAGAACTGCAGTACTTC.

This sequence joins TRBV7-9 and TRBJ2-4; D unresolved. The J call could be wrong; TRBJ2-7 is a better fit for the DNA end. Germline V gene lookup returns CDR1 SEHNR and CDR2 FQNEAQ (reference sequence). The CDR3 contains 13 residues. CDR3 in DNA: TGTGCCAGCAGCTTAGTAGGGTCGGACGAGCAGTACTTC. Protein product: CASSLVGSDEQYF.

This sequence joins TRBV29-1 and TRBJ2-6; D uncertain. The V gene lost 3 bases and the J gene lost 0 bases, with 6 bases spanning the gap. Per germline, CDR1 SQVTM and CDR2 ANQGSEA. This CDR3 has 14 residues. Here the CDR3 reads CSVDGVSGANVLTF. CDR3 in DNA: TGCAGCGTTGACGGCGTCTCTGGGGCCAACGTCCTGACTTTC.

This clonotype was recorded only once. The chain couples TRBV7-2 to TRBJ2-3, with 8 bases that match TRBD2. Losses at the gene ends were 5 bases for V and 5 bases for J; bases not matched to a gene: 12. The CDR3 runs to 16 residues. Germline V gene sequence: CDR1 SGHTA, CDR2 FQGNSA. CDR3 sequence (DNA): TGTGCCAGCAGCGAGGGGACTAGTGCTCCGGTAGATACGCAGTATTTT. Protein product: CASSEGTSAPVDTQYF. The variable domain in full, with the rest retrieved from reference TRBV7-2 and TRBJ2-3, is GAGVSQSPSNKVTEKGKDVELRCDPISGHTALYWYRQSLGQGLEFLIYFQGNSAPDKSGLPSDRFSAERTGGSVSTLTIQRTQQEDSAVYLCASSEGTSAPVDTQYFGPGTRLTVL.

V usage is TRBV29-1 and J usage is TRBJ1-2, with D unclear. The CDR3 length is 14 residues. The V end was cut by 0 bases, the J end by 4 bases, with 12 bases between. Germline loops: CDR1 SQVTM, CDR2 ANQGSEA. The CDR3: CSVEDPAQPYGYTF. In DNA, the CDR3 is TGCAGCGTTGAAGATCCTGCACAGCCCTATGGCTACACCTTC. The variable domain in full, with the rest retrieved from reference TRBV29-1 and TRBJ1-2, is SAVISQKPSRDICQRGTSLTIQCQVDSQVTMMFWYRQQPGQSLTLIATANQGSEATYESGFVIDKFPISRPNLTFSTLTVSNMSPEDSSIYLCSVEDPAQPYGYTFGSGTRLTVV.

The rearrangement uses TRBV20-1 and TRBJ2-1; 9 bases line up with TRBD2. There are 15 residues in the CDR3. Germline values: CDR1 DFQATT, CDR2 SNEGSKA (reference sequence). Losses at the gene ends were 5 bases for V and 7 bases for J; bases not matched to a gene: 12. The CDR3 sequence is CSAPRGRGGHNEQFF. The CDR3 bases are TGCAGTGCTCCCCGGGGGCGGGGGGGCCATAATGAGCAGTTCTTC.

The chain has TRBV5-1 and TRBJ1-4; maybe TRBD1 (6 bases). This CDR3 is 14 amino acids long. Trimming left V 0 bases short and J 7 bases short, with 10 bases between. Germline loops: CDR1 SGHRS, CDR2 YFSETQ. The CDR3 bases are TGCGCCAGCAGCTTGGAGGACAGCTCTGAAAAACTGTTTTTT. The encoded protein is CASSLEDSSEKLFF.

This clonotype has more than one count but fewer than ten. The chain recombines TRBV3-1 with TRBJ2-5; D gene unclear. Germline CDR1 and CDR2: LGHDT and YNNKEL (reference sequence). The V and J ends lost 1 base and 5 bases respectively, with 8 bases between them. The CDR3 has 13 amino acids. The CDR3 is CASSQASQETQYF. CDR3 nucleotide sequence: TGTGCCAGCAGCCAAGCCTCCCAGGAGACCCAGTACTTC.

There are a few counts of this clonotype. This rearrangement joins TRBV28 to TRBJ2-7; D unclear. This CDR3 comprises 13 residues. Germline lookup yields CDR1 MDHEN and CDR2 SYDVKM. V gave up 2 bases and J gave up 3 bases, with 8 bases separating them. The CDR3 region is CASSLVYSYEQYF. In nucleotides, the CDR3 is TGTGCCAGCAGTTTAGTTTACAGCTACGAGCAGTACTTC.

Worth noting for this clonotype: The junction shows a germline mismatch at one end, possibly a read error. This rearrangement joins TRBV7-9 to TRBJ1-1; possibly TRBD1 for D (6 bases). Germline V lookup: CDR1 SEHNR, CDR2 FQNEAQ (reference sequence). This CDR3 region has 14 residues. The CDR3: CASGFTGANTEAFF. The CDR3 DNA reads as TGTGCCAGCGGCTTTACGGGGGCGAACACTGAAGCTTTCTTT.

The chain recombines TRBV29-1 with TRBJ2-7; D might be TRBD1 (6 bases). The CDR3 runs to 16 residues. Germline lookup yields CDR1 SQVTM and CDR2 ANQGSEA. Trimming removed 1 base at V and 4 bases at J, with 20 bases between. CDR3 loop: CSVEGLWQGSDYEQYF. CDR3 in DNA: TGCAGCGTTGAAGGACTATGGCAGGGGTCGGATTACGAGCAGTACTTC.

The chain combines TRBV6-5 with TRBJ2-1; D gene unclear. V gave up 6 bases and J gave up 9 bases, with 9 bases separating them. Germline V gene lookup returns CDR1 MNHEY and CDR2 SVGAGI. CDR3 size: 11 residues. CDR3 sequence: CASSSPLEQFF. The CDR3 DNA reads TGTGCCAGCAGCTCACCACTTGAGCAGTTCTTC.

The V call is TRBV29-1, the J call TRBJ2-1; no clear D gene. CDR1 SQVTM and CDR2 ANQGSEA come from the germline V gene. The germline V and J ends were trimmed by 6 bases and 0 bases, with 18 bases remaining between them. This CDR3 is built from 16 residues. CDR3 protein: CSVDGPDPSSYNEQFF. The CDR3 nucleotides read TGCAGCGTCGACGGTCCGGATCCCAGCTCCTACAATGAGCAGTTCTTC.

The chain carries TRBV4-2 and TRBJ2-5, with TRBD1 identical over 7 bases. Germline CDR1 LGHNA, CDR2 YNFKEQ. J gave up 5 bases and V 0 bases, and 9 bases lay outside the gene matches. The CDR3 is 16 residues long. CDR3 sequence reads: CASSQDNRGAEETQYF. The CDR3 DNA reads TGTGCCAGCAGCCAAGATAACAGGGGCGCGGAGGAGACCCAGTACTTC.

This clonotype turned up a few times. This sequence joins TRBV7-3 and TRBJ2-1; 15 bases line up with TRBD2. V dropped 3 bases and J dropped 4; count of bases not matched to a gene: 4. Germline V gene lookup returns CDR1 SGHTA and CDR2 FQGTGA. The CDR3 totals 17 residues. CDR3 sequence: CASSLGLAGGTYNEQFF. In DNA form, the CDR3 reads TGTGCCAGCAGCTTGGGACTAGCGGGGGGAACTTACAATGAGCAGTTCTTC.

The V gene is TRBV6-1, the J gene TRBJ2-3; TRBD1 agrees at 8 bases. Germline trimming cut 5 bases from V and 6 bases from J; bases unmatched to any gene: 7. CDR1 is MNHNS, CDR2 SASEGT, per germline. The CDR3 is made up of 14 amino acids. CDR3 coding DNA: TGTGCCAGCAGTACTGGACAGGGAGCGGATACGCAGTATTTT. The encoded protein is CASSTGQGADTQYF.